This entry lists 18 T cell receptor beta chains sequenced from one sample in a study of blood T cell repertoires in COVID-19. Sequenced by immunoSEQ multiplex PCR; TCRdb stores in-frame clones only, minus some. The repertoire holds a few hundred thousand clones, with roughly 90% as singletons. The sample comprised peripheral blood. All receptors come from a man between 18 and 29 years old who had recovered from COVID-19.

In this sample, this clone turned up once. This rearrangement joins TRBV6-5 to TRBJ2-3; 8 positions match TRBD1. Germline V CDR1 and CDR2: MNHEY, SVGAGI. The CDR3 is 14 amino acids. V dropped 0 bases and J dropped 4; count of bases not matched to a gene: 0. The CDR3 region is CASSYSQGADTQYF. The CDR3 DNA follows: TGTGCCAGCAGTTACTCACAGGGGGCAGATACGCAGTATTTT.

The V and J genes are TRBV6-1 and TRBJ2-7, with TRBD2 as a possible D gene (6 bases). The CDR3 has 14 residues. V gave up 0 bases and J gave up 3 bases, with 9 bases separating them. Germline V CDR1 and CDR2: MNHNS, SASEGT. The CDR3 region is CASSEAGTHYEQYF. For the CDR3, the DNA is TGTGCCAGCAGTGAAGCCGGGACTCACTACGAGCAGTACTTC.

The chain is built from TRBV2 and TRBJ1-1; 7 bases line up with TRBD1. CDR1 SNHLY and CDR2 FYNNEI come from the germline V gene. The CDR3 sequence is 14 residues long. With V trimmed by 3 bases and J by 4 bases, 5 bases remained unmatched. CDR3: CASSDAQGFTEAFF. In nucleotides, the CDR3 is TGTGCCAGCAGTGACGCACAGGGGTTCACTGAAGCTTTCTTT.

This chain's CDR3 is CASRPTSVNTGELFF. For the CDR3, the DNA is TGCGCCAGCAGGCCGACTAGCGTAAACACCGGGGAGCTGTTTTTT. The chain couples TRBV5-1 to TRBJ2-2; 8 bases agree with TRBD2. The CDR3 extends over 15 amino acids. V shed 5 bases, J shed 2 bases, and the junction held 5 bases outside the gene matches. Germline CDR1 SGHRS, CDR2 YFSETQ.

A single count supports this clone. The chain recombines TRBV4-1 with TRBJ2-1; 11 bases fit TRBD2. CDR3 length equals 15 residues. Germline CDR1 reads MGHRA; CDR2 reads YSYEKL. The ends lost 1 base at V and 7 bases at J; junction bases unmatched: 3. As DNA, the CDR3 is TGCGCCAGCAGCCAAGCTAGCGGGAGGATGAATGAGCAGTTCTTC. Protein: CASSQASGRMNEQFF.

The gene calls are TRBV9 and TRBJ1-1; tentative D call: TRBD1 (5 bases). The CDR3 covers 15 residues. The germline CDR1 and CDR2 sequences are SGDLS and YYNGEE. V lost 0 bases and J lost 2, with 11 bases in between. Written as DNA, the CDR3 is TGTGCCAGCAGCGTAGATGGGGCAGGAAACACTGAAGCTTTCTTT. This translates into CASSVDGAGNTEAFF.

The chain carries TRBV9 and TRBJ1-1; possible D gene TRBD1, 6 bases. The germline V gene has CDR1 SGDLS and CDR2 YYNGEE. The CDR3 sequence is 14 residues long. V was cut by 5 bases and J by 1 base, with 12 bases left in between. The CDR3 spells CASRRAGENTEAFF. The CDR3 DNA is TGTGCCAGCAGGCGGGCAGGGGAGAACACTGAAGCTTTCTTT.

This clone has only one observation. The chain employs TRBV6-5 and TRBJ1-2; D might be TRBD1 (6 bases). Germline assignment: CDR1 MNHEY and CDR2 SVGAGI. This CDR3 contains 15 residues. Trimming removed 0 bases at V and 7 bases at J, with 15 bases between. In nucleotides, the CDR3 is TGTGCCAGCAGTTACTCGGGGCAGGGGAGTGCTGGCTACACCTTC. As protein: CASSYSGQGSAGYTF.

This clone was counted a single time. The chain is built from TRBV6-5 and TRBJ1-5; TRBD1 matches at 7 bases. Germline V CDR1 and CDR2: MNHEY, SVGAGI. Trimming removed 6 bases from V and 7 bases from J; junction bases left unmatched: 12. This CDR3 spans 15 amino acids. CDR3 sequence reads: CASRPNTGVGQPQHF. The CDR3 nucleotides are TGTGCCAGCAGGCCTAATACAGGGGTGGGACAGCCCCAGCATTTT.

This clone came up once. DNA of the CDR3: TGTGCCAGCAGTTTGGCGCAGGTCTACGAGCAGTACTTC. It yields the protein CASSLAQVYEQYF. The chain has TRBV12-3 or TRBV12-4 and TRBJ2-7, with D unclear. The CDR3 runs to 13 residues. Deletions cut 3 bases from V and 3 bases from J, with 9 bases between.

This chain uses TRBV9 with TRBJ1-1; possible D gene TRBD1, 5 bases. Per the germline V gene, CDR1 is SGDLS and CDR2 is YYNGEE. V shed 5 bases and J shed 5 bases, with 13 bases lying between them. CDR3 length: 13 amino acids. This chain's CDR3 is CASSMGGGTEAFF. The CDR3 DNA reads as TGTGCCAGCAGTATGGGGGGAGGGACTGAAGCTTTCTTT.

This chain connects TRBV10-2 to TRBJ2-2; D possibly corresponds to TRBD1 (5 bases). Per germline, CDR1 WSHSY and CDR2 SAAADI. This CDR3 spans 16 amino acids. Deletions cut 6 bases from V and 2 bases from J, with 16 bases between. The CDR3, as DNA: TGCGCCAGCAGGGACGAAGGACAAGAAAACACCGGGGAGCTGTTTTTT. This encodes CASRDEGQENTGELFF.

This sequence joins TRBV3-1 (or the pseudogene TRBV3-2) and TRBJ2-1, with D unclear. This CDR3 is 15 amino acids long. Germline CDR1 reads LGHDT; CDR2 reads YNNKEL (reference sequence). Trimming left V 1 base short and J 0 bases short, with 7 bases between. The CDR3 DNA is TGTGCCAGCAGCCAAGTGTCTAGCTCCTACAATGAGCAGTTCTTC. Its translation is CASSQVSSSYNEQFF.

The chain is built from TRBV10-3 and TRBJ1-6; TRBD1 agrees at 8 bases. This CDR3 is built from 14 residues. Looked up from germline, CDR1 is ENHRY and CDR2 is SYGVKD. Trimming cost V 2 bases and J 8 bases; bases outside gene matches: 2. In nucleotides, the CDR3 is TGTGCCATCAGTGAGGGACAGGGCCATTCACCCCTCCACTTT. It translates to CAISEGQGHSPLHF.

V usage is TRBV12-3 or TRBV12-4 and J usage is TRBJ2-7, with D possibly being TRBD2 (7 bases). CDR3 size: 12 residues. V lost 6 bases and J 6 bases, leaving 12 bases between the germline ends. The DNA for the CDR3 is TGTGCCAGCAGCATGGGGGGGGCCGAGCAGTACTTC. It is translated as CASSMGGAEQYF.

In DNA form, the CDR3 reads TGTGCCAGCAGTCAGGGCCTCGGGAGGGATGAGACCCAGTACTTC. Amino acids: CASSQGLGRDETQYF. The rearrangement joins TRBV6-2 or TRBV6-3 to TRBJ2-5, with 8 positions matching TRBD2. Looked up from germline, CDR1 is MNHEY and CDR2 is SVGEGT. Trimming removed 5 bases from V and 5 bases from J; junction bases left unmatched: 10. The CDR3 is 15 residues long.

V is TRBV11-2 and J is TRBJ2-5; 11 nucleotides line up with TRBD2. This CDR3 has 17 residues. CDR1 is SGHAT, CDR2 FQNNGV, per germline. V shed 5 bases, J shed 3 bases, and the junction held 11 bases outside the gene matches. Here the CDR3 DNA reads TGTGCCAGCAGCGACCAACCGGGACTAGCGGTGAAAGAGACCCAGTACTTC. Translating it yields CASSDQPGLAVKETQYF.

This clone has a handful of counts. The CDR3 DNA reads as TGCGCCAGCAGCTGGACAGGCCGAGGTAGCGAGCAGTACTTC. Its protein is CASSWTGRGSEQYF. The rearrangement uses TRBV5-1 and TRBJ2-7, with TRBD1 matching over 7 bases. Germline V CDR1 and CDR2: SGHRS, YFSETQ. CDR3 length: 14 residues. J lost 6 bases, V lost 3 bases, and 9 bases had no gene match.